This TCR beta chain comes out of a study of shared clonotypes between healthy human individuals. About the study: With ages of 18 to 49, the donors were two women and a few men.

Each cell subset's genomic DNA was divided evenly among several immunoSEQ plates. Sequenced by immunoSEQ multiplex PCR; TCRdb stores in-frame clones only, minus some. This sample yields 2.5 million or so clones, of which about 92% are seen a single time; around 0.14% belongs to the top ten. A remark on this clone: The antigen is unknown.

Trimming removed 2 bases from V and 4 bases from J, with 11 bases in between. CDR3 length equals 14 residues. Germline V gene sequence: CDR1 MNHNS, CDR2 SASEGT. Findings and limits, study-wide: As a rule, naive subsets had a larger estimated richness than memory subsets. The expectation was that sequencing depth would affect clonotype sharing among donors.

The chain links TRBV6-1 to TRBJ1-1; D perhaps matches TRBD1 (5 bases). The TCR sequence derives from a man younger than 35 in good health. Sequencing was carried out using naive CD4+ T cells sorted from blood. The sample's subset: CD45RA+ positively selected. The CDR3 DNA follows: TGTGCCAGCAGTGAATTTTCAGGGATCACTGAAGCTTTCTTT. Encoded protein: CASSEFSGITEAFF.